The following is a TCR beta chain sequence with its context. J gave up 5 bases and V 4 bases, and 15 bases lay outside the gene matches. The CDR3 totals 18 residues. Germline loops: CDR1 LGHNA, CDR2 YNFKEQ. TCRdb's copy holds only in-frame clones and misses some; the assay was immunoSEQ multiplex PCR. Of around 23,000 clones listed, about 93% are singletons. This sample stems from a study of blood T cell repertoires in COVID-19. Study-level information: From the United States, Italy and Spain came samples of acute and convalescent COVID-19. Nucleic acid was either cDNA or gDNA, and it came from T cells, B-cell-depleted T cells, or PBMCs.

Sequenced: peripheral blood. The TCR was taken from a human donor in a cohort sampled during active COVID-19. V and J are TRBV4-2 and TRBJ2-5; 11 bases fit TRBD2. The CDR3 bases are TGTGCCAGCAGCCGCCATAGGGGGCGGACTAGCGGGCGGGAGACCCAGTACTTC. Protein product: CASSRHRGRTSGRETQYF.